The 31 T cell receptor beta chains presented below share a single source sample, sequenced in a study of STAT5B mutations in CD4+ large granular lymphocyte leukemia. Measured with immunoSEQ multiplex PCR; TCRdb has only the in-frame clones, and not every one. In the table there are tens of thousands of clones, 84% of which are singletons. Sequencing input: CD4+ T cells from blood buffy coats. Every receptor here comes from a human donor in good health.

The gene calls are TRBV2 and TRBJ2-7; the match to TRBD1 covers 7 bases. J was trimmed by 3 bases and V by 6 bases; bases with no gene match: 5. Per the germline V gene, CDR1 is SNHLY and CDR2 is FYNNEI. The CDR3 consists of 13 residues. CDR3 loop: CASRSTGVYEQYF. CDR3 coding DNA: TGTGCCAGCAGATCAACAGGGGTCTACGAGCAGTACTTC.

The chain employs TRBV2 and TRBJ2-5; weak D call: TRBD2 (6 bases). CDR1 and CDR2 from the germline V gene are SNHLY and FYNNEI. Trimming shortened V by 8 bases and J by 0 bases, and 10 bases separated the two germline ends. This CDR3 is 13 amino acids long. CDR3 DNA: TGTGCCAGCTTAAAGCGGGACCAAGAGACCCAGTACTTC. Protein product: CASLKRDQETQYF.

The chain links TRBV29-1 to TRBJ1-2; 9 nucleotides agree with TRBD1. V lost 5 bases, J lost 8 bases, and 9 bases stayed unmatched. Germline V lookup: CDR1 SQVTM, CDR2 ANQGSEA. The CDR3 loop spans 13 amino acids. In DNA form, the CDR3 reads TGCAGCGTTCGCCGGGGACAGGGAAGGGGCTACACCTTC. This translates into CSVRRGQGRGYTF.

This clone was picked up a small number of times. The chain combines TRBV4-1 with TRBJ1-5; TRBD1 agrees at 9 bases. The V segment lost 4 bases and the J segment 6 bases; nucleotides outside the gene matches: 4. This CDR3 has 14 residues. Germline V gene data show CDR1 as MGHRA and CDR2 as YSYEKL. The CDR3 DNA reads as TGCGCCAGCAGCCGTGGGACAGGGAGTCAGCCCCAGCATTTT. Encoded protein: CASSRGTGSQPQHF.

This chain connects TRBV10-2 to TRBJ2-7; 11 bases fit TRBD2. Germline lookup yields CDR1 WSHSY and CDR2 SAAADI. Trimming at V came to 6 bases and at J to 4 bases, leaving 5 bases not matched to a gene. The CDR3 length is 14 residues. Here the CDR3 reads CASRIASGGYEQYF. Written as DNA, the CDR3 is TGCGCCAGCAGGATAGCTAGCGGGGGGTACGAGCAGTACTTC.

The rearrangement uses TRBV20-1 and TRBJ2-3, with no clear D. V shed 3 bases and J shed 3 bases, with 4 bases lying between them. This CDR3 spans 11 amino acids. The germline CDR1 and CDR2 sequences are DFQATT and SNEGSKA (reference sequence). CDR3 nucleotides: TGCAGTGCTAGTTGGACAGATACGCAGTATTTT. Amino acid sequence: CSASWTDTQYF.

This chain joins TRBV10-3 and TRBJ2-7; D remains unclear. V gave up 0 bases and J gave up 6 bases, with 15 bases separating them. Germline CDR1 ENHRY, CDR2 SYGVKD. CDR3 length: 15 amino acids. DNA of the CDR3: TGTGCCATCAGTGAGTCTAGGGCTGGGGAACGCGAGCAGTACTTC. This encodes CAISESRAGEREQYF.

As regards this clone: One end of the junction fails to match germline, which may point to a read error. The chain recombines TRBV5-5 with TRBJ1-5; D perhaps matches TRBD1 (5 bases). In germline, CDR1 is SGHKS, CDR2 YYEKEE (reference sequence). This CDR3 has 14 amino acids. CDR3: CASTLGGGDQPQHF. Here the CDR3 DNA reads TGTGCCAGCACCTTGGGGGGAGGGGATCAGCCCCAGCATTTT. The full variable domain, its missing parts supplied by reference TRBV5-5 and TRBJ1-5, is DAGVTQSPTHLIKTRGQQVTLRCSPISGHKSVSWYQQVLGQGPQFIFQYYEKEERGRGNFPDRFSARQFPNYSSELNVNALLLGDSALYLCASTLGGGDQPQHFGDGTRLSIL.

The genes are TRBV27 and TRBJ1-2; D unclear. The CDR3 contains 15 residues. The germline V gene encodes CDR1 MNHEY and CDR2 SMNVEV (reference sequence). Trimming removed 0 bases from V and 1 base from J, with 9 bases in between. CDR3 sequence (DNA): TGTGCCAGCAGTTTATCGAACCCGGATAACTATGGCTACACCTTC. This translates into CASSLSNPDNYGYTF.

The gene calls are TRBV4-1 and TRBJ2-1, with 8 bases aligning to TRBD2. This CDR3 comprises 19 residues. Trimming at V came to 1 base and at J to 4 bases, leaving 15 bases not matched to a gene. Germline loops: CDR1 MGHRA, CDR2 YSYEKL. CDR3 nucleotides: TGCGCCAGCAGCCAAGTAATTGTTAGACGGGAGGGCTCTTACAATGAGCAGTTCTTC. Amino acids: CASSQVIVRREGSYNEQFF.

CDR3 region: CASSDPSLSSDEQFF. The CDR3 coding sequence is TGCGCCAGCAGTGACCCGTCCCTGAGTAGCGATGAGCAGTTCTTC. The V gene is TRBV10-1, the J gene TRBJ2-1, with D tentatively TRBD2 (5 bases). There are 15 residues in the CDR3. The V end lost 3 bases, the J end lost 8 bases, and 17 bases lay between the germline ends. Germline CDR1 reads WNHNN; CDR2 reads SYGVQD (reference sequence).

This rearrangement joins TRBV7-7 to TRBJ2-5, with 9 bases fitting TRBD2. The trim removed 5 bases at V and 3 bases at J, leaving 7 bases unmatched. Germline CDR1 and CDR2: SSHAT and FNYEAQ (reference sequence). This CDR3 is built from 15 residues. The CDR3 is CASSLNSGGEETQYF. The DNA of the CDR3 is TGTGCCAGCAGCCTAAATAGCGGGGGAGAAGAGACCCAGTACTTC. The full variable domain, its missing parts supplied by reference TRBV7-7 and TRBJ2-5, is GAGVSQSPRYKVTKRGQDVTLRCDPISSHATLYWYQQALGQGPEFLTYFNYEAQPDKSGLPSDRFSAERPEGSISTLTIQRTEQRDSAMYRCASSLNSGGEETQYFGPGTRLLVL.

The chain uses TRBV5-1 and TRBJ1-4; the D gene is possibly TRBD1 (5 bases). V shed 5 bases and J shed 4 bases, with 12 bases lying between them. Germline-derived CDR1 and CDR2 are SGHRS and YFSETQ. There are 14 residues in the CDR3. CDR3 in DNA: TGCGCCAGCAGTATCAGGGCCTATAATGAAAAACTGTTTTTT. This gives the protein CASSIRAYNEKLFF.

The V and J genes are TRBV5-6 and TRBJ2-7; unclear D gene. The V end was cut by 1 base, the J end by 4 bases, with 9 bases between. Germline lookup yields CDR1 SGHDT and CDR2 YYEEEE. This CDR3 has 13 amino acids. The CDR3 DNA sequence: TGTGCCAGCAGCTTGAAGAGACTGTACGAGCAGTACTTC. It specifies CASSLKRLYEQYF.

This clone has more than one count but fewer than ten. The V call is TRBV6-5, the J call TRBJ1-2; TRBD1 matches 7 bases. The CDR3 length is 14 residues. With V trimmed by 2 bases and J by 2 bases, 2 bases remained unmatched. Germline V gene lookup returns CDR1 MNHEY and CDR2 SVGAGI. The CDR3 region has the DNA TGTGCCAGCAGTTACGACAGGGCCAACTATGGCTACACCTTC. Its translation is CASSYDRANYGYTF.

The chain combines TRBV20-1 with TRBJ2-1; D is uncertain. This CDR3 comprises 11 residues. V lost 3 bases, J lost 8 bases, and 8 bases lay in between. Per the germline V gene, CDR1 is DFQATT and CDR2 is SNEGSKA (reference sequence). The CDR3 DNA sequence: TGCAGTGCTAGCGTGCATCATGAGCAGTTCTTC. As protein: CSASVHHEQFF.

V usage is TRBV5-1 and J usage is TRBJ2-6; 7 bases fit TRBD2. Germline loops: CDR1 SGHRS, CDR2 YFSETQ. The CDR3 length is 17 residues. The junction had 3 bases not matched to a gene; V was cut back by 0 bases and J by 0 bases. The CDR3 nucleotides are TGCGCCAGCAGCTTGGGGGGGGGTAGCTCTGGGGCCAACGTCCTGACTTTC. Its protein product is CASSLGGGSSGANVLTF.

This clone is termed medium-sized. This sequence joins TRBV19 and TRBJ2-1; 11 positions match TRBD2. The CDR3 length is 15 residues. The trim removed 3 bases at V and 9 bases at J, leaving 7 bases unmatched. Germline V CDR1 and CDR2: LNHDA, SQIVND (reference sequence). CDR3 nucleotides: TGTGCCAGTAGTATGATTAGCGGGGGGGCGGGTGAGCAGTTCTTC. It yields the protein CASSMISGGAGEQFF.

This chain connects TRBV5-1 to TRBJ2-7; D is perhaps TRBD1 (5 bases). The CDR3 runs 14 residues. Germline V gene sequence: CDR1 SGHRS, CDR2 YFSETQ. The V gene lost 4 bases and the J gene lost 2 bases, with 13 bases spanning the gap. CDR3 coding DNA: TGCGCCAGCAGCCGGCGTCAGGGTCCCTACGAGCAGTACTTC. Translation gives CASSRRQGPYEQYF.

The chain links TRBV6-6 to TRBJ1-1; maybe TRBD1 (5 bases). The CDR3 spans 12 residues. Per germline, CDR1 MNHNY and CDR2 SVGAGI (reference sequence). Trimming took 7 bases from V and 7 from J, leaving 13 bases between them. CDR3 DNA: TGTGCCAGCACCACCCCGGGGGGTGAAGCTTTCTTT. Translation gives CASTTPGGEAFF.

The chain recombines TRBV13 with TRBJ2-3, with 8 bases identical to TRBD1. The length of the CDR3 is 15 residues. The V and J ends lost 6 bases and 3 bases, in that order; junction bases with no gene match: 8. CDR1 and CDR2 (germline): PRHDT, FYEKMQ (reference sequence). The DNA of the CDR3 is TGTGCCAGCAGGCCCAGGACAGGGAGGACAGATACGCAGTATTTT. This gives the protein CASRPRTGRTDTQYF.

V gene TRBV11-3 combines with J gene TRBJ2-7; D is ambiguous. The germline CDR1 and CDR2 sequences are SGHNT and YENEEA. This CDR3 is 12 amino acids long. Between the trimmed V and J ends, which lost 5 bases and 6 bases, there was a span of 11 bases. CDR3 residues: CASSPLSSEQYF. The CDR3, as DNA: TGTGCCAGCAGCCCTCTTAGTTCCGAGCAGTACTTC.

V is TRBV18 and J is TRBJ2-7; D might be TRBD1 (6 bases). Per the germline V gene, CDR1 is KGHSH and CDR2 is LQKENI. V was shortened by 3 bases and J by 3 bases, with 21 bases between the two germline ends. This CDR3 region has 17 residues. CDR3 nucleotide sequence: TGTGCCAGCTCACCGATTCGAGGGACAAGGGCGGACTACGAGCAGTACTTC. It yields the protein CASSPIRGTRADYEQYF.

V and J are TRBV18 and TRBJ2-7, with D tentatively TRBD2 (6 bases). The V end was cut by 3 bases, the J end by 3 bases, with 15 bases between. Germline CDR1 is KGHSH and CDR2 is LQKENI. The CDR3 covers 15 residues. CDR3 region: CASSPKGSGYYEQYF. The DNA of the CDR3 is TGTGCCAGCTCACCGAAAGGTAGCGGTTACTACGAGCAGTACTTC.

The V and J genes are TRBV28 and TRBJ1-2; D not resolved. This CDR3 comprises 13 residues. CDR1 is MDHEN, CDR2 SYDVKM, per germline. V was cut by 7 bases and J by 4 bases, with 13 bases left in between. The CDR3, as DNA: TGTGCCAGCAACACAGCCTACAGCTATGGCTACACCTTC. Protein sequence: CASNTAYSYGYTF.

This clone was detected a few times. V and J are TRBV4-1 and TRBJ2-7; D is unclear. The germline gives CDR1 MGHRA, CDR2 YSYEKL. V was shortened by 1 base and J by 6 bases, with 16 bases between the two germline ends. The CDR3 loop spans 15 amino acids. The CDR3 DNA is TGCGCCAGCAGCCAAGCATTGGCGTGGGGTGGCGAGCAGTACTTC. It translates to CASSQALAWGGEQYF.

This rearrangement joins TRBV6-1 to TRBJ1-3; D is possibly TRBD1 (5 bases). The CDR3 length is 16 residues. V was cut by 2 bases and J by 4 bases, with 15 bases left in between. Germline V gene lookup returns CDR1 MNHNS and CDR2 SASEGT. CDR3 region: CASSELRGPVGNTIYF. The CDR3 bases are TGTGCCAGCAGTGAACTGCGGGGCCCGGTCGGAAACACCATATATTTT.

The chain has TRBV6-5 and TRBJ1-4; TRBD1 aligns across 7 bases. The CDR3 has 16 amino acids. After removal of 4 bases from V and 4 bases from J, the junction contained 9 bases not matched to a gene. Germline V lookup: CDR1 MNHEY, CDR2 SVGAGI. CDR3 loop: CASSSLSTGRNEKLFF. The CDR3 DNA is TGTGCCAGCAGTTCCCTCTCGACAGGGCGTAATGAAAAACTGTTTTTT.

The J gene is TRBJ1-5, the V gene TRBV4-1, with 10 bases matching TRBD1. Germline V gene data show CDR1 as MGHRA and CDR2 as YSYEKL. The V and J ends lost 4 bases and 4 bases, in that order; junction bases with no gene match: 10. CDR3 size: 17 residues. CDR3 coding DNA: TGCGCCAGCAGCCCGGGACAGGGGATGAGTAGAAATCAGCCCCAGCATTTT. Protein sequence: CASSPGQGMSRNQPQHF.

This clone was observed a single time. CDR3 sequence reads: CASSPDRMNTEAFF. The CDR3 bases are TGTGCCAGCAGCCCCGACAGGATGAACACTGAAGCTTTCTTT. The chain carries TRBV5-6 and TRBJ1-1; D may be TRBD1 (6 bases). With 4 bases removed from V and 0 bases from J, the gap between germline ends came to 10 bases. Germline V gene sequence: CDR1 SGHDT, CDR2 YYEEEE. The length of the CDR3 is 14 residues. Complete variable domain (other parts from reference TRBV5-6 and TRBJ1-1): DAGVTQSPTHLIKTRGQQVTLRCSPKSGHDTVSWYQQALGQGPQFIFQYYEEEERQRGNFPDRFSGHQFPNYSSELNVNALLLGDSALYLCASSPDRMNTEAFFGQGTRLTVV.

This clone came up a few times. The J gene is TRBJ1-5, the V gene TRBV2; D is unclear. Trimming stripped 6 bases from V and 3 bases from J, with 12 bases between. This CDR3 comprises 14 residues. Germline V gene lookup returns CDR1 SNHLY and CDR2 FYNNEI. The CDR3 sequence: CASRGSRDNQPQHF. CDR3 DNA: TGTGCCAGCAGAGGGTCGAGGGACAATCAGCCCCAGCATTTT.